These T cell receptor beta chains were read from a single sample in a study of memory CD8 T cells in hepatitis C reinfection. TCRdb keeps only in-frame clones here, not all; method: immunoSEQ multiplex PCR. The table lists about 50,000 clones, nearly 90% of them singletons. The specimen was naive CD8+ T cells sorted from blood. Every receptor here comes from a man between 18 and 35 years old with hepatitis C virus infection. Each CDR3 is given with its conserved first and last residue.

TRBV7-8	NA	CASSSQGSYEQYF
TRBV4-1	TRBJ2-7	CASSQVTGSYEQYF
TRBV30	TRBJ1-1	CAWSAWTGGRTEAFF
TRBV29-1	TRBJ2-7	CSVEDLPDLYEQYF
TRBV5-4	TRBJ2-7	CASSPDRDSYEQYF
TRBV5-1	TRBJ2-3	CASSPRAGGIHGTDTQYF
TRBV7-6	TRBJ2-3	CASSSPRQGYRFTDTQYF
TRBV19	TRBJ1-5	CASQGAGQPQHF
TRBV6-5	TRBJ1-1	CASSHGFSNTEAFF
TRBV27	TRBJ1-6	CASSLSGTGANSPLHF
TRBV7-9	TRBJ1-2	CASSPQGPDGYTF
TRBV19	TRBJ2-7	CASSMGQGFPYEQYF
TRBV14	TRBJ2-5	CASSQTGRQETQYF
TRBV6-6	TRBJ2-7	CASSSPLGLSGYEQYF
TRBV5-5	TRBJ2-4	CASSLGGTGVNIQYF
TRBV5-1	TRBJ2-2	CASSLEAGRTGELFF
TRBV6-5	TRBJ1-1	CASSGGQGLGEAFF
TRBV4-1	TRBJ2-5	CASSQDLDSGEETQYF
TRBV25-1	TRBJ2-7	CASRERSEQYF
TRBV7-9	TRBJ2-1	CASSPPGLAYNEQFF
TRBV5-1	TRBJ2-2	CASSPGNTGELFF
TRBV11-2	TRBJ2-2	CASSFLDRGGTGELFF
TRBV19	TRBJ2-7	CASRYSHVRYYEQYF
TRBV6-6	TRBJ2-1	CASSYLAGLGNEQFF
TRBV27	TRBJ1-5	CASSLYGQGLNQPQHF
TRBV5-6	NA	CASGPGGPYEQYF
TRBV19	TRBJ2-1	CASRPSGGLYNEQFF
TRBV7-9	TRBJ1-1	CASSLAGTSNTEAFF
TRBV27	TRBJ2-1	CASSFLLSGSEQFF
TRBV5-1	TRBJ2-2	CASREEQPTGELFF
TRBV5-4	TRBJ2-7	CASSLPGQGAAEQYF
TRBV27	TRBJ2-7	CASSWAPGRVNYEQYF
TRBV19	TRBJ2-1	CASSIVAIGQGFFNEQFF
TRBV7-2	TRBJ2-3	CASSLALASVGDTQYF
TRBV19	TRBJ1-5	CASSSYNQPQHF
TRBV6-1	TRBJ2-3	CASSEVAAGQAGTRQDTQYF
TRBV6-6	TRBJ2-5	CASSFVGGAGETQYF
TRBV7-6	TRBJ2-7	CASSLASGQIYEQYF